A selection of T cell receptor beta chains follows, all from one sample in a study of blood T cells in healthy people across ages. In TCRdb, the 5' RACE reads were re-called with MiXCR into one record per CDR3 protein. Here the sample spans 730,000 or so distinct CDR3 sequences, 35% to 45% being singletons. Material: blood. The receptors stem from a woman in her fifties or sixties in good health. CDR3s include the opening cysteine and the closing phenylalanine or tryptophan. Fields, in order: CDR3 protein, J gene, V gene, clone size. Some rows have no size entry. The others give once, few or many, or a class for an expanded clone.

CDR3aa: CASSKFRGTSTDTQYF
j_gene: TRBJ2-3
v_gene: TRBV12-3/TRBV12-4
abundance: once

CDR3aa: CSALRLAGDYEQYF
j_gene: -
v_gene: TRBV20-1
abundance: -

CDR3aa: CASSFWGGGIDRETQYF
j_gene: TRBJ2-5
v_gene: TRBV7-6
abundance: few

CDR3aa: CASSQDRKRVQYF
j_gene: TRBJ2-5
v_gene: TRBV4-3
abundance: few

CDR3aa: CSARAGQPFGYEQYF
j_gene: TRBJ2-7
v_gene: TRBV29-1
abundance: -

CDR3aa: CSARDPGTVLDEQYF
j_gene: TRBJ2-7
v_gene: TRBV20-1
abundance: -

CDR3aa: CASSFSSEQYF
j_gene: TRBJ2-7
v_gene: TRBV28
abundance: -

CDR3aa: CASSETRQGFQPQHF
j_gene: TRBJ1-5
v_gene: TRBV27
abundance: -

CDR3aa: CASSIHHLSEGNGYTF
j_gene: TRBJ1-2
v_gene: TRBV19
abundance: -

CDR3aa: CASSLRTSGGQETQYF
j_gene: TRBJ2-5
v_gene: TRBV6-2/TRBV6-3
abundance: many

CDR3aa: CASSLDQNTEAFF
j_gene: TRBJ1-1
v_gene: TRBV5-1
abundance: -

CDR3aa: CASSKDRVVNQPQHF
j_gene: TRBJ1-5
v_gene: TRBV28
abundance: -

CDR3aa: CASSSLNLGGTEAFF
j_gene: TRBJ1-1
v_gene: TRBV5-1
abundance: -

CDR3aa: CSAPLGGRLDNEQFF
j_gene: TRBJ2-1
v_gene: TRBV20-1
abundance: few

CDR3aa: CASRASGGAMSRYNEQFF
j_gene: TRBJ2-1
v_gene: TRBV2
abundance: -

CDR3aa: CASSIGGSYEQYF
j_gene: -
v_gene: TRBV13
abundance: -

CDR3aa: CASSANSLPSIDEQYF
j_gene: -
v_gene: TRBV2
abundance: -

CDR3aa: CSVSGGASYNEQFF
j_gene: TRBJ2-1
v_gene: TRBV29-1
abundance: -

CDR3aa: CASSTSRGANYNEQFF
j_gene: TRBJ2-1
v_gene: TRBV12-3/TRBV12-4
abundance: many

CDR3aa: CANSLVGSASYNEQFF
j_gene: TRBJ2-1
v_gene: TRBV5-6
abundance: -

CDR3aa: CAIRLDPGITGELFF
j_gene: TRBJ2-2
v_gene: TRBV10-3
abundance: -

CDR3aa: CASSLLIGFAVYEQYF
j_gene: TRBJ2-7
v_gene: TRBV7-8
abundance: -

CDR3aa: CSASDRDEHQPQHF
j_gene: TRBJ1-5
v_gene: TRBV20-1
abundance: -